These T cell receptor beta chains were read from a single sample in a study of vaccination and CD4 T cells after COVID-19. Each CDR3 protein is one row after TCRdb ran MiXCR on the PCR reads. The sample yields some 8,600 distinct CDR3 sequences, about 50% seen once. These receptors' targets are unknown. The specimen sequenced was CD4+ T cells from blood, cultured in vitro. The receptors shown here come from a human donor in good health. Both conserved end residues are part of each CDR3. Each record gives: D gene, J gene, clone size, V gene, CDR3 DNA, CDR3 protein. A D gene is named only where the DNA matches it firmly. Expanded clones are given a class, and other clones once, few, many or no size at all.

>-|TRBJ2-5|-|TRBV7-9
TGTGCCAGCAGCTCAGAGGTTGGGACCCAGTACTTC
CASSSEVGTQYF
>-|TRBJ1-5|few|TRBV27
TGTGCCAGCAGTAACGGGGATCAGCAGCCCCAGCATTTT
CASSNGDQQPQHF
>-|TRBJ2-3|-|TRBV20-1
TGCAGTGCTAGAGTTCCAGGGACAGATACGCAGTATTTT
CSARVPGTDTQYF
>-|TRBJ2-3|-|TRBV27
TGTGCCAGCATTGCGTTGGGGGCCGAGGGAGATACGCAGTATTTT
CASIALGAEGDTQYF
>-|TRBJ1-1|few|TRBV19
TGTGCCAGTAGACAGACTTGGTCCTTATGGTACACTGAAGCTTTCTTT
CASRQTWSLWYTEAFF
>-|TRBJ1-1|-|TRBV11-2
TGTGCCAGCAGCCCCCCGGGGAGGGACACTGAAGCTTTCTTT
CASSPPGRDTEAFF
>-|TRBJ1-5|-|TRBV6-2/TRBV6-3
TGTGCCAGCACTCACTACGGGGGGTCGGGCAATCAGCCCCAGCATTTT
CASTHYGGSGNQPQHF
>-|TRBJ2-3|few|TRBV11-2
TGTGCCAGCAGCATCCCTATTACTAGCACAGATACGCAGTATTTT
CASSIPITSTDTQYF
>-|TRBJ2-5|few|TRBV19
TGTGCCAGTAGTAAGCCGGGGTTAAGAGAGACCCAGTACTTC
CASSKPGLRETQYF
>-|TRBJ2-2|few|TRBV20-1
TGCAGTGCTAGTTCTACGGGAACCGGGGAGCTGTTTTTT
CSASSTGTGELFF
>TRBD1|TRBJ1-1|-|TRBV12-3/TRBV12-4
TGTGCCAGCAGGACTAGACAGGGGGACACTGAAGCTTTCTTT
CASRTRQGDTEAFF
>-|TRBJ1-5|-|TRBV19
TGTGCCAGTGCGACGGGGAGGTGGGGCCAAGTCAATCAGCCCCAGCATTTT
CASATGRWGQVNQPQHF
>TRBD1|TRBJ2-7|-|TRBV12-3/TRBV12-4
TGTGCCAGCAGACAGGGACAGTTCGCCTACGAGCAGTACTTC
CASRQGQFAYEQYF
>TRBD1|TRBJ1-6|-|TRBV5-1
TGCGCCAGCAGCTTAGGACAGGGGAATTCACCCCTCCACTTT
CASSLGQGNSPLHF
>-|TRBJ1-2|few|TRBV6-2/TRBV6-3
TGTGCCAGCAGTGACAGTGTGTATGGCTACACCTTC
CASSDSVYGYTF
>-|TRBJ2-3|-|TRBV7-2
TGTGCCAGCAGCCTCTCAAGTGGGTGGGATACGCAGTATTTT
CASSLSSGWDTQYF
>-|TRBJ1-1|-|TRBV6-1
TGTGCCAGCAGTGTTGTTATTCGACTGAACACTGAAGCTTTCTTT
CASSVVIRLNTEAFF
>TRBD2|TRBJ2-3|few|TRBV3-1
TGTGCCAGCAGCCAAGGCCCGGTTGGGGGGAACGGGGGGACGCAGTATTTT
CASSQGPVGGNGGTQYF
>TRBD1|TRBJ1-4|few|TRBV20-1
TGCAGTGCTATGGGACAGGGAAATGAAAAACTGTTTTTT
CSAMGQGNEKLFF
>-|TRBJ2-7|large|TRBV20-1
TGCAGTGCTAGAGATCCGGGGTCGGGGCGGGAGCAGTACTTC
CSARDPGSGREQYF
>-|TRBJ2-4|-|TRBV27
TGTGCCAGCAGTGTAAGGGAGGACCTAGCCAAAAACATTCAGTACTTC
CASSVREDLAKNIQYF
>-|TRBJ2-1|once|TRBV20-1
TGCAGTGTTCAACAGGGAGTAGCCTACAATGAGCAGTTCTTC
CSVQQGVAYNEQFF
>TRBD1|TRBJ2-3|-|TRBV10-3
TGTGCCATCAGTGAGGCAGGACAGGGTTGGACAGATACGCAATATTTT
CAISEAGQGWTDTQYF
>-|TRBJ1-5|-|TRBV19
TGTGCCAGTAGTATAGTTGGGATTAGCAATCAGCCCCAGCATTTT
CASSIVGISNQPQHF
>-|TRBJ1-1|-|TRBV30
TGTGCCTGGAGTGTACCTTCCCTCATACGGAACACTGAAGCTTTCTTT
CAWSVPSLIRNTEAFF
>TRBD2|TRBJ2-1|-|TRBV6-5
TGTGCCAGCAGTTACGGGGGACTAGTCTCCAATGAGCAGTTCTTC
CASSYGGLVSNEQFF
>-|TRBJ1-1|-|TRBV10-3
TGTGCCATCAGGGACCCAGAGACAGGAGCGTTTTTGGTCTTT
CAIRDPETGAFLVF
>-|TRBJ2-5|-|TRBV5-1
TGCGCCAGCAGTCTGGGGTCCGGGCGGGAGACCCAGTACTTC
CASSLGSGRETQYF
>-|TRBJ2-1|once|TRBV27
TGTGCCAGTCTGAACCCTGTCAGTGAGCAGTTCTTC
CASLNPVSEQFF
>-|TRBJ2-7|few|TRBV20-1
TGCAGTGCCCAGGGCCCCGGGAGTTACGAGCAGTACTTC
CSAQGPGSYEQYF
>-|TRBJ2-5|once|TRBV6-1
TGTGCCAGCAGTGACCGGGACCACGAACGGGAGACCCAGTACTTC
CASSDRDHERETQYF
>-|TRBJ2-2|once|TRBV19
TGTGCCAGTACCGCGTGGGGGAACACCGGGGAGCTGTTTTTT
CASTAWGNTGELFF
>-|TRBJ2-1|-|TRBV6-5
TGTGCCAGCAGTTACAGGGGGTATGAAAATGAGCAGTTCTTC
CASSYRGYENEQFF
>-|TRBJ1-1|-|TRBV20-1
TGCAGTGCCCCCAGGGTTTTGAGGTCTGAAGCTTTCTTT
CSAPRVLRSEAFF
>TRBD2|TRBJ2-2|-|TRBV5-1
TGCGCCAGCAGTATGGGACTAGCGGGGCCGAACACCGGGGAGTTGTTTTTT
CASSMGLAGPNTGELFF
>-|TRBJ2-7|-|TRBV2
TGTGCCAGCAGTGAACTCGACGAGCAGTACTTC
CASSELDEQYF
>-|TRBJ1-5|-|TRBV27
TGTGCCAGCAGTTTATCTGCGCATTTT
CASSLSAHF
>-|TRBJ2-7|-|TRBV10-3
TGTGCCATCAGTGAGTCGTTACTTATGAACTACGAGCAGTACTTC
CAISESLLMNYEQYF
>-|TRBJ1-6|-|TRBV2
TGTGCCAGCATATTATCAAGCTCCTATAATTCACCCCTCCACTTT
CASILSSSYNSPLHF
>-|TRBJ2-1|-|TRBV6-2/TRBV6-3
TGTGCCAGCAGTTACCCGGGGGCGGGCAATGAGCAGTTCTTC
CASSYPGAGNEQFF
>TRBD1|TRBJ1-2|once|TRBV20-1
TGCAGTGCGCGTAGAGACAGGGGGGAGAGCTACACCTTC
CSARRDRGESYTF
>TRBD2|TRBJ2-5|-|TRBV10-2
TGCGCCAGCAGTGAGGGGGCGGGGAGGGGGACCCAGTACTTC
CASSEGAGRGTQYF
>-|TRBJ1-6|few|TRBV20-1
TGCAGTGCTAGCTCAGGGACGCCAGTTTCACCCCTCCACTTT
CSASSGTPVSPLHF
>-|TRBJ1-6|few|TRBV6-1
TGTGCCAGCCGATCAGCCAGGGAACCGTATAATTCACCCCTCCACTTT
CASRSAREPYNSPLHF